These 7 T cell receptor beta chains originate from one sample sequenced in a study of breast tumors, draining lymph nodes, adjacent tissues (dated by TCRdb to the mid-2010s). Lymph node samples came from the axillary draining lymph nodes of breast cancer patients. Libraries were made using multiplex PCR. Sequencing was performed on an Illumina HiSeq 2000. TCRdb ran its own pipeline on the public reads, namely fastp trimming at Q25 and MiXCR clone calling, and kept in-frame beta chains. Rows with a matching CDR3 protein are joined into one entry that keeps the most common DNA and genes. The sample yields tens of thousands of distinct CDR3 sequences; roughly 20% were counted once. The ten largest clones capture about 2.5% of the sample. Material for sequencing was axillary lymph node tissue. The receptors come from a female donor with breast cancer. Some clones in this sample may be carry-over from other donors' samples.

Of note for this clonotype: A single base separates this from a much larger clone, so it may be a read error. The chain recombines TRBV5-1 with TRBJ2-5, with 7 bases lining up with TRBD1. Trimming cost V 0 bases and J 4 bases; bases outside gene matches: 6. CDR1 SGHRS and CDR2 YFSETQ come from the germline V gene. The CDR3 length is 15 residues. CDR3 coding DNA: TGCGCCAGCAGCTTGGCCGCAGGGGGTTCAGAGACCCAGTACTTC. Translating it yields CASSLAAGGSETQYF.

In its sample, this clonotype was seen many times. V gene TRBV29-1 combines with J gene TRBJ2-7, with D hard to call. The CDR3 totals 10 residues. Per the germline V gene, CDR1 is SQVTM and CDR2 is ANQGSEA. V lost 5 bases and J lost 2, with 4 bases in between. CDR3 loop: CSVIPYEQYF. Written as DNA, the CDR3 is TGCAGCGTTATTCCCTACGAGCAGTACTTC.

This clonotype was seen repeatedly, ten times or more. This rearrangement joins TRBV15 to TRBJ1-6, with D possibly being TRBD1 (5 bases). The CDR3 spans 14 residues. Germline CDR1 reads LNHNV; CDR2 reads YYDKDF (reference sequence). V was cut by 1 base and J by 9 bases, with 10 bases left in between. The CDR3 coding sequence is TGTGCCACCAGCAGAGTCTACGGGGGTTCACCCCTCCACTTT. Protein sequence: CATSRVYGGSPLHF.

This clonotype was counted many times. V usage is TRBV10-3 and J usage is TRBJ2-2; perhaps TRBD2 as D (5 bases). Per germline, CDR1 ENHRY and CDR2 SYGVKD. The CDR3 extends over 14 amino acids. V gave up 10 bases and J gave up 3 bases, with 15 bases separating them. The chain's CDR3 is CASRRSLDTGELFF. CDR3 in DNA: TGTGCCAGCCGGAGGAGTTTGGACACCGGGGAGCTGTTTTTT.

There are many counts of this clonotype. The CDR3 sequence: CSVEGLASFPTDTQYF. For the CDR3, the DNA is TGCAGCGTTGAGGGACTAGCTAGCTTTCCCACAGATACGCAGTATTTT. This chain connects TRBV29-1 to TRBJ2-3; TRBD2 agrees at 9 bases. The ends lost 3 bases at V and 2 bases at J; junction bases unmatched: 9. Per germline, CDR1 SQVTM and CDR2 ANQGSEA. The CDR3 consists of 16 residues.

In its sample, this clonotype was seen many times. V is TRBV20-1 and J is TRBJ2-7; weak D call: TRBD2 (6 bases). V shed 1 base and J shed 4 bases, with 17 bases lying between them. Germline loops: CDR1 DFQATT, CDR2 SNEGSKA (reference sequence). The CDR3 consists of 15 residues. The CDR3 coding sequence is TGCAGTGCTAGAGGCGGGGCCGGACCCGGTTACGAGCAGTACTTC. This codes for CSARGGAGPGYEQYF.

The rearrangement joins TRBV19 to TRBJ2-1; no clear D. V dropped 0 bases and J dropped 0 bases, with 6 bases sitting between them. The CDR3 covers 15 residues. Germline loops: CDR1 LNHDA, CDR2 SQIVND (reference sequence). CDR3 coding DNA: TGTGCCAGTAGTATAGAAACGAGCTCCTACAATGAGCAGTTCTTC. The encoded protein is CASSIETSSYNEQFF.